This TCR beta chain was identified in a study of blood T cells in healthy people across ages. Whole-study results and caveats: There were more naive CD4+ cells and higher diversity in long-lived donors than in aged donors. A strong correlation was seen between TCR beta diversity and naive T cell percentage.

Through a sample-barcoded 5' primer and a J-beta primer mix, a second PCR was run for roughly 6 to 11 cycles. The template-switch adaptor was a 5' adaptor with 12 random nucleotides. It tagged each cDNA molecule. All samples gave at least 2.5 million CDR3-containing paired-end reads. TCRdb called the 5' RACE reads again in MiXCR, with one record for every CDR3 protein. Found here are 800,000 to 1,000,000 distinct CDR3 sequences, roughly 48% of them singletons; the top ten hold around an eighth. The CDR3 runs 12 residues. Trimming took 4 bases from V and 4 from J, leaving 9 bases between them. Germline V CDR1 and CDR2: SQVTM, ANQGSEA. As regards this clonotype: Its antigen is unidentified.

The chain uses TRBV29-1 and TRBJ2-3; D gene unclear. The sequenced sample was blood. The sequence was collected from a man aged 25 to 40 in good health. Written as DNA, the CDR3 is TGCAGCGTTGTCAGAATCGCAGATACGCAGTATTTT. Its protein is CSVVRIADTQYF.